The rows below give T cell receptor beta chains drawn from one sample of a study of T cell responses to AZD1222 COVID-19 vaccine. The protocol was immunoSEQ multiplex PCR, while the TCRdb copy is restricted to in-frame clones and leaves out a portion. Of around 120,000 clones in the sample, about nine tenths were seen once. Sequencing used peripheral blood, obtained on day 0 of AZD1222 vaccination. All receptors derive from an adult in good health. CDR3s include the opening cysteine and the closing phenylalanine or tryptophan. A D gene is named only where the DNA matches it firmly.

v_gene	d_gene	j_gene	CDR3aa	CDR3nt
TRBV7-9	TRBD1	TRBJ2-7	CASSLRGQGKTYEQYF	TGTGCCAGCAGCTTAAGGGGACAGGGGAAAACCTACGAGCAGTACTTC
TRBV27	TRBD2	TRBJ2-3	CASSYYLAGGNTQYF	TGTGCCAGCAGTTATTATCTAGCGGGGGGAAATACGCAGTATTTT
TRBV7-9	TRBD2	TRBJ2-1	CASSLTASGGFSYNEQFF	TGTGCCAGCAGCTTGACGGCTAGCGGGGGATTCTCCTACAATGAGCAGTTCTTC
TRBV6-5	NA	TRBJ1-1	CASSYFSANTEAFF	TGTGCCAGCAGTTACTTTTCGGCCAACACTGAAGCTTTCTTT
TRBV2	NA	TRBJ1-2	CASSPADGYGYTF	TGTGCCAGCAGCCCCGCTGACGGCTATGGCTACACCTTC
TRBV19	NA	TRBJ2-4	CASSIPDATENIQYF	TGTGCCAGTAGTATACCGGACGCTACAGAAAACATTCAGTACTTC
TRBV5-6	NA	TRBJ2-1	CASSLVDLSYNEQFF	TGTGCCAGCAGCTTGGTCGACCTCTCCTACAATGAGCAGTTCTTC
TRBV6-5	NA	TRBJ2-1	CASSPRPTREQFF	TGTGCCAGCAGTCCCCGCCCGACACGTGAGCAGTTCTTC
TRBV5-1	NA	TRBJ1-1	CASSLRGQTLNTEAFF	TGCGCCAGCAGCTTGAGAGGACAGACGTTGAACACTGAAGCTTTCTTT
TRBV3-1/TRBV3-2	NA	TRBJ2-5	CASSHGTGPGTQYF	TGTGCCAGCAGCCACGGCACGGGCCCGGGGACCCAGTACTTC
TRBV10-3	TRBD2	TRBJ2-7	CATSPGGAYEQYF	TGTGCCACCTCCCCGGGGGGGGCCTACGAGCAGTACTTC
TRBV6-2/TRBV6-3	TRBD2	TRBJ2-7	CASSYGTNNEQYF	TGTGCCAGCAGTTACGGGACTAATAACGAGCAGTACTTC
TRBV25-1	NA	TRBJ1-1	CASSEEQMNTEAFF	TGTGCCAGCAGTGAGGAACAAATGAACACTGAAGCTTTCTTT
TRBV19	NA	TRBJ2-7	CASSPLFSHGIYEQYF	TGTGCCAGTAGCCCGCTCTTTTCCCATGGTATCTACGAGCAGTACTTC
TRBV28	TRBD1	TRBJ2-7	CASSLTGAWVEQYF	TGTGCCAGCAGTTTAACAGGGGCTTGGGTCGAGCAGTACTTC
TRBV6-6	TRBD2	TRBJ2-7	CASSPGLAGASSYEQYF	TGTGCCAGCAGTCCGGGACTAGCGGGGGCCAGCTCCTACGAGCAGTACTTC
TRBV28	NA	TRBJ2-7	CASSLEVTAYEQYF	TGTGCCAGCAGTTTGGAGGTGACAGCCTACGAGCAGTACTTC
TRBV6-5	NA	TRBJ1-6	CASRGRLPNSPLHF	TGTGCCAGCAGGGGCAGATTACCAAATTCACCCCTCCACTTT
TRBV5-1	TRBD1	TRBJ1-5	CASSLNPMGTGNQPQHF	TGCGCCAGCAGCTTGAATCCGATGGGGACAGGGAATCAGCCCCAGCATTTT
TRBV27	TRBD1	TRBJ1-5	CASSFGTGVNQPQHF	TGTGCCAGCAGTTTTGGGACAGGGGTAAATCAGCCCCAGCATTTT
TRBV24-1	NA	TRBJ2-5	CAARQGGQETQYF	TGTGCCGCGAGGCAGGGGGGACAAGAGACCCAGTACTTC
TRBV5-1	NA	TRBJ2-5	CASHLYGAQETQYF	TGCGCCAGCCACCTCTACGGGGCTCAAGAGACCCAGTACTTC
TRBV7-2	NA	TRBJ2-1	CASSLRVFAVYNEQFF	TGTGCCAGCAGCTTACGGGTATTCGCAGTATACAATGAGCAGTTCTTC
TRBV12-3/TRBV12-4	NA	TRBJ1-2	CASSFGGFGYTF	TGTGCCAGCAGTTTTGGGGGGTTCGGCTACACCTTC
TRBV18	NA	TRBJ1-1	CASSLGTPDLKGNTEAFF	TGTGCCAGCTCACTCGGGACACCTGATCTAAAGGGGAACACTGAAGCTTTCTTT
TRBV29-1	NA	TRBJ2-7	CSVADHTYEQYF	TGCAGCGTTGCGGACCATACCTACGAGCAGTACTTC
TRBV24-1	NA	TRBJ2-1	CATSDSRTGEQFF	TGTGCCACCAGTGATTCAAGAACGGGTGAGCAGTTCTTC
TRBV5-4	NA	TRBJ2-7	CASSWKDKVKYEQYF	TGTGCCAGCAGCTGGAAGGACAAGGTGAAGTACGAGCAGTACTTC
TRBV9	NA	TRBJ1-4	CASSVGVQSEKLFF	TGTGCCAGCAGCGTGGGGGTTCAGTCCGAAAAACTGTTTTTT
TRBV6-5	NA	TRBJ1-1	CASLRGGKAFF	TGTGCCAGCCTCCGGGGGGGGAAGGCTTTCTTT